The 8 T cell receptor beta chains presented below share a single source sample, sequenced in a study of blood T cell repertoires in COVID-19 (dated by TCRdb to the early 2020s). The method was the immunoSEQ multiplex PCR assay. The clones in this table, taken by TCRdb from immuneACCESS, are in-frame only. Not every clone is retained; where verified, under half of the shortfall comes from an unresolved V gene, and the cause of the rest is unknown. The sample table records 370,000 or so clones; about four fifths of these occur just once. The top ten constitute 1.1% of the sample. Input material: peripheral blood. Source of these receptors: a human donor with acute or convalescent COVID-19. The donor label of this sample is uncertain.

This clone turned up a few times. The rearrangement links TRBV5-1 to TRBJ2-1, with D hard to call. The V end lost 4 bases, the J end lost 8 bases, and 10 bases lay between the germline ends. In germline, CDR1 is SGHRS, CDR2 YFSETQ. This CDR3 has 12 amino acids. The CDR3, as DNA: TGCGCCAGCAGCCCTAGTTATGATGAGCAGTTCTTC. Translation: CASSPSYDEQFF. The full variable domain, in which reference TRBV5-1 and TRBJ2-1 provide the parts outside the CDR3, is KAGVTQTPRYLIKTRGQQVTLSCSPISGHRSVSWYQQTPGQGLQFLFEYFSETQRNKGNFPGRFSGRQFSNSRSEMNVSTLELGDSALYLCASSPSYDEQFFGPGTRLTVL.

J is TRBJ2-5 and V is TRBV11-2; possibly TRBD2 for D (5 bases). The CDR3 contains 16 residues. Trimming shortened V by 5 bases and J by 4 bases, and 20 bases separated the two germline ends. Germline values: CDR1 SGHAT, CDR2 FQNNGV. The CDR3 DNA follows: TGTGCCAGCAGCCTCTCGATCAGCGGTAGGGCAGAGACCCAGTACTTC. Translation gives CASSLSISGRAETQYF.

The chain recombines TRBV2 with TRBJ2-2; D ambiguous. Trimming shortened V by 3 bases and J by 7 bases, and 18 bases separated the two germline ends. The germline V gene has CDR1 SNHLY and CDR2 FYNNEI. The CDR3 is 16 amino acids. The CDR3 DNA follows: TGTGCCAGCAGTGACGGATCCAGGCTGATGGGCGGGGAGCTGTTTTTT. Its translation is CASSDGSRLMGGELFF.

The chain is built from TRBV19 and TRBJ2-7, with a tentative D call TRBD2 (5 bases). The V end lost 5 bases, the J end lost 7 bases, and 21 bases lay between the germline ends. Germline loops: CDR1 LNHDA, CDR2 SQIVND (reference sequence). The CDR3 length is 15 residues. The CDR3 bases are TGTGCCAGTAGTCCGCTATCGTCACGGGGTCAGGAGCAGTACTTC. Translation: CASSPLSSRGQEQYF.

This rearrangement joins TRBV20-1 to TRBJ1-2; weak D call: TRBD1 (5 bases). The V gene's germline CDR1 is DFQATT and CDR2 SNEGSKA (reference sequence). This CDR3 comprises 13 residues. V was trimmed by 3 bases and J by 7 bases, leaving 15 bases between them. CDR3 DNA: TGCAGTGCTAGTCTCACGATCCAGGGTGGCTACACCTTC. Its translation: CSASLTIQGGYTF.

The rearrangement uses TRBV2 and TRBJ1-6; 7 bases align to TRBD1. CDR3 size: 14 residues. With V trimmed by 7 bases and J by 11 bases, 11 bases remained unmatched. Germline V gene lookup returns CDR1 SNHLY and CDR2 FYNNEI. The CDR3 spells CASITGTAYPPLHF. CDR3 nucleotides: TGTGCCAGCATCACCGGGACAGCCTATCCACCCCTCCACTTT. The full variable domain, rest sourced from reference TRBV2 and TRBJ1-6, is EPEVTQTPSHQVTQMGQEVILRCVPISNHLYFYWYRQILGQKVEFLVSFYNNEISEKSEIFDDQFSVERPDGSNFTLKIRSTKLEDSAMYFCASITGTAYPPLHFGNGTRLTVT.

The CDR3 nucleotides are TGTGCCAGCAGCACCGGGACTAGCGGGATAAATGAGCAGTTCTTC. It codes for CASSTGTSGINEQFF. V and J are TRBV4-2 and TRBJ2-1; 13 bases line up with TRBD2. The CDR3 sequence is 15 residues long. Trimming at V came to 5 bases and at J to 7 bases, leaving 5 bases not matched to a gene. In germline, CDR1 is LGHNA, CDR2 YNFKEQ.

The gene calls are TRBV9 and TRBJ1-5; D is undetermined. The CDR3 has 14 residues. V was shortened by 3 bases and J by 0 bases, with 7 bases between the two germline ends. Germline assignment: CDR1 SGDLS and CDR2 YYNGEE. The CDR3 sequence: CASSDGYSNQPQHF. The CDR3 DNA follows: TGTGCCAGCAGCGACGGTTATAGCAATCAGCCCCAGCATTTT.